These T cell receptor beta chains were read from a single sample in a study of shared clonotypes between healthy human individuals. The method was immunoSEQ multiplex PCR; TCRdb's version includes in-frame clones alone and lacks a portion of them. Of hundreds of thousands of clones in the sample, roughly 80% are singletons; the top ten hold over 10%. The source material was PBMCs. Every receptor here comes from a woman aged 40 to 50 in good health. Some clones in this sample may be carry-over from other donors' samples. The conserved cysteine and the conserved F or W are not part of the CDR3 here. A D gene is named only where the DNA matches it firmly.

v_gene: TRBV7-9; len: 17; d_gene: TRBD2; j_gene: TRBJ2-1; CDR3aa: ASSLGTSGPESPYNEQF
v_gene: TRBV11-3; len: 13; d_gene: TRBD2; j_gene: TRBJ2-3; CDR3aa: ASSPSGVHTDTQY
v_gene: TRBV7-9; len: 12; d_gene: .; j_gene: TRBJ1-2; CDR3aa: ASSRDSANYGYT
v_gene: TRBV2; len: 13; d_gene: TRBD2; j_gene: TRBJ2-7; CDR3aa: ASQYGISGIYEQY
v_gene: TRBV7-6; len: 13; d_gene: .; j_gene: TRBJ1-3; CDR3aa: ASSLVGIPGNTIY
v_gene: TRBV10-2; len: 13; d_gene: .; j_gene: TRBJ2-2; CDR3aa: ASSTSGGRPGELF
v_gene: TRBV5-8; len: 9; d_gene: .; j_gene: TRBJ2-5; CDR3aa: ASSYSETQY
v_gene: TRBV30; len: 11; d_gene: .; j_gene: TRBJ1-1; CDR3aa: AWSEGRNTEAF
v_gene: TRBV6-5; len: 14; d_gene: TRBD2; j_gene: TRBJ2-2; CDR3aa: ASSYGSGRGSGELF
v_gene: TRBV5-1; len: 16; d_gene: .; j_gene: TRBJ2-5; CDR3aa: ASSGPRGGSGWMETQY
v_gene: TRBV18; len: 14; d_gene: .; j_gene: TRBJ2-3; CDR3aa: ASSPPNLLGTDTQY
v_gene: TRBV10-3; len: 15; d_gene: TRBD1; j_gene: TRBJ1-5; CDR3aa: AISGIPTGVNNQSQH
v_gene: TRBV4-3; len: 16; d_gene: .; j_gene: TRBJ2-5; CDR3aa: ASSQGLGTPDLQETQY
v_gene: TRBV18; len: 13; d_gene: TRBD1; j_gene: .; CDR3aa: ASSPTRTGGTEQY
v_gene: TRBV4-1; len: 18; d_gene: TRBD1; j_gene: TRBJ1-3; CDR3aa: ASSPIKSGQGTFSGNTIY
v_gene: TRBV27; len: 14; d_gene: .; j_gene: TRBJ2-5; CDR3aa: ASSLLAEGGQETQY
v_gene: TRBV11-2; len: 12; d_gene: TRBD1; j_gene: TRBJ1-2; CDR3aa: ASSSAGGGYGYT
v_gene: TRBV10-3; len: 12; d_gene: .; j_gene: TRBJ1-2; CDR3aa: AISPDARDYGYT
v_gene: TRBV7-8; len: 15; d_gene: TRBD1; j_gene: TRBJ2-2; CDR3aa: ASSHTSQGADTGELF
v_gene: TRBV11-2; len: 11; d_gene: TRBD2; j_gene: TRBJ2-1; CDR3aa: ASSLLAGNEQF
v_gene: TRBV5-6; len: 12; d_gene: TRBD2; j_gene: TRBJ2-7; CDR3aa: ASRPGLAGRVQY
v_gene: TRBV5-5; len: 12; d_gene: TRBD1; j_gene: TRBJ2-5; CDR3aa: ASSEDRPGETQY
v_gene: TRBV19; len: 14; d_gene: TRBD1; j_gene: TRBJ2-1; CDR3aa: ASSIRRQGLGNEQF
v_gene: TRBV27; len: 13; d_gene: TRBD2; j_gene: TRBJ2-7; CDR3aa: ASSPVTSGSDEQY
v_gene: TRBV19; len: 12; d_gene: TRBD1; j_gene: TRBJ2-1; CDR3aa: ASSGQGEVNEQF
v_gene: TRBV5-1; len: 13; d_gene: TRBD2; j_gene: TRBJ2-1; CDR3aa: ASSSAGDSYNEQF
v_gene: TRBV5-1; len: 13; d_gene: .; j_gene: TRBJ1-4; CDR3aa: ASSLEGVTNEKLF
v_gene: TRBV25-1; len: 11; d_gene: .; j_gene: TRBJ1-2; CDR3aa: ASSRTWRSGYT
v_gene: TRBV6-4; len: 13; d_gene: TRBD2; j_gene: TRBJ2-3; CDR3aa: ASSRASGSTDTQY
v_gene: TRBV28; len: 13; d_gene: TRBD1; j_gene: TRBJ2-1; CDR3aa: ASRDPGTGGNEQF
v_gene: TRBV5-1; len: 15; d_gene: .; j_gene: TRBJ1-3; CDR3aa: ASSLAFRGPSGNTIY
v_gene: TRBV6-1; len: 12; d_gene: TRBD2; j_gene: TRBJ2-1; CDR3aa: ASSGTSGYNEQF
v_gene: TRBV6-5; len: 12; d_gene: .; j_gene: TRBJ2-5; CDR3aa: ASSYNRDRETQY
v_gene: TRBV28; len: 15; d_gene: .; j_gene: TRBJ1-5; CDR3aa: ASSLWPGLGLDQPQH
v_gene: TRBV9; len: 13; d_gene: TRBD2; j_gene: TRBJ2-1; CDR3aa: ASSAPGRGVNEQF
v_gene: TRBV6-1; len: 13; d_gene: .; j_gene: TRBJ2-5; CDR3aa: ASSEWYTIQETQY
v_gene: TRBV30; len: 12; d_gene: .; j_gene: TRBJ2-7; CDR3aa: AWSVLGFTYEQY